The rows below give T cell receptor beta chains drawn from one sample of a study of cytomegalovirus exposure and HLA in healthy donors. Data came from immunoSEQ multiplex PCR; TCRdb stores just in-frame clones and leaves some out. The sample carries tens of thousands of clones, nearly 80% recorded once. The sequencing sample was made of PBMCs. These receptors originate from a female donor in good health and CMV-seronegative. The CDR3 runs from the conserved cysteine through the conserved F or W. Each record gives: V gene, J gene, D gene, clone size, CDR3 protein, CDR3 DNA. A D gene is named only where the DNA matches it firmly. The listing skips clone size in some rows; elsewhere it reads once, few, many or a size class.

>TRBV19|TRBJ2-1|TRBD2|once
CASSITGPSSGRENEQFF
TGTGCCAGTAGTATAACCGGCCCGTCTAGCGGGAGAGAGAATGAGCAGTTCTTC
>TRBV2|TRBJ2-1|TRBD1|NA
CAQGGQGANEQFF
TGTGCCCAGGGGGGACAGGGGGCGAATGAGCAGTTCTTC
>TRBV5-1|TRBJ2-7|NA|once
CASSLAQMSYEQYF
TGCGCCAGCAGCTTGGCGCAGATGTCCTACGAGCAGTACTTC
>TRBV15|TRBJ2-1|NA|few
CATSRDLLSEQFF
TGTGCCACCAGCAGAGATCTCCTATCCGAGCAGTTCTTC
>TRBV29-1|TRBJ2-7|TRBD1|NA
CSVEGGQGFDYEQYF
TGCAGCGTGGAGGGGGGACAGGGCTTTGACTACGAGCAGTACTTC
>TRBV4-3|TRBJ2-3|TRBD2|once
CASSQDLGRGATDTQYF
TGCGCCAGCAGCCAAGATCTCGGGCGGGGGGCCACAGATACGCAGTATTTT
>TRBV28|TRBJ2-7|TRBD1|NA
CASSSGQGAGYEQYF
TGTGCCAGCAGTTCTGGACAGGGGGCTGGCTACGAGCAGTACTTC
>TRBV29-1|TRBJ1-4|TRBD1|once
CSVSYRGVGEKLFF
TGCAGCGTTTCTTACAGGGGGGTAGGTGAAAAACTGTTTTTT
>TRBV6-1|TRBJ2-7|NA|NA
CASSDQSRAYEQYF
TGTGCCAGCAGTGACCAATCCAGGGCCTACGAGCAGTACTTC
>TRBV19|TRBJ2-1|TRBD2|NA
CASSVTSGIQEFF
TGTGCCAGTAGTGTGACTAGCGGGATACAGGAGTTCTTC
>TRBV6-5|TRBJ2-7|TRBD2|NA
CASSYSSGTRDYEQYF
TGTGCCAGCAGTTACTCCTCCGGGACTAGGGATTACGAGCAGTACTTC